The entry that follows covers one T cell receptor beta chain sequence. Its antigen is still unknown. This specimen belongs to a study of T cell responses to AZD1222 COVID-19 vaccine. Study outcomes and limitations: None of the repertoires were sampled until the peak T cell response had passed. Donors were largely white British and mainly female; clonal diversity was possibly underestimated. As reported, nearly half of all spike-specific TCRs target variant regions that are unmutated.

The CDR3 has 14 residues. Germline loops: CDR1 LNHDA, CDR2 SQIVND (reference sequence). The trim removed 5 bases at V and 4 bases at J, leaving 7 bases unmatched. Pooled in the analysis were second doses at about 4 or about 12 weeks. Sequencing used immunoSEQ multiplex PCR; TCRdb keeps in-frame clones, though not all of them. The sample lists under 150,000 clones, roughly nine tenths occurring once. This sample comprised peripheral blood, obtained 28 days after the second AZD1222 dose. The sequence was collected from an adult who received the AZD1222 COVID-19 vaccine. This chain uses TRBV19 with TRBJ2-5; 7 bases agree with TRBD1. CDR3 sequence reads: CASSPPGTVETQYF. The CDR3 coding sequence is TGTGCCAGTAGTCCCCCCGGGACAGTAGAGACCCAGTACTTC. Supplemented by reference TRBV19 and TRBJ2-5, the full variable domain reads DGGITQSPKYLFRKEGQNVTLSCEQNLNHDAMYWYRQDPGQGLRLIYYSQIVNDFQKGDIAEGYSVSREKKESFPLTVTSAQKNPTAFYLCASSPPGTVETQYFGPGTRLLVL.